The 4 T cell receptor beta chains below come from one sample, sequenced in a study of blood T cell repertoires in COVID-19. The protocol was immunoSEQ multiplex PCR, while the TCRdb copy is restricted to in-frame clones and leaves out a portion. The table records about 97,000 clones, about 83% of them present only once. Sequencing was done on a sample of peripheral blood. These receptors were taken from a human donor in a cohort sampled during active COVID-19.

The rearrangement links TRBV28 to TRBJ1-2; TRBD1 matches 9 bases. CDR3 length: 14 amino acids. The junction had 6 bases not matched to a gene; V was cut back by 1 base and J by 9 bases. Germline V gene data show CDR1 as MDHEN and CDR2 as SYDVKM. In DNA, the CDR3 is TGTGCCAGCAGTTTATCGGGACAGGGTTATCGCTACACCTTC. Protein product: CASSLSGQGYRYTF.

This chain connects TRBV5-4 to TRBJ2-1; 10 bases align to TRBD2. This CDR3 spans 14 amino acids. Germline CDR1 SGHNT, CDR2 YYREEE (reference sequence). V lost 5 bases to trimming and J lost 5 bases; unmatched junction nucleotides: 4. The CDR3 DNA reads as TGTGCCAGCAGAGGGACTAGCGCACACAATGAGCAGTTCTTC. Encoded protein: CASRGTSAHNEQFF.

This chain links TRBV27 with TRBJ2-3, with 7 bases lining up with TRBD2. V lost 2 bases, J lost 5 bases, and 10 bases stayed unmatched. The CDR3 is 16 amino acids. Germline CDR1 reads MNHEY; CDR2 reads SMNVEV (reference sequence). The CDR3 region has the DNA TGTGCCAGCAGTTTACACGGGAGGCCGTACGGAGATACGCAGTATTTT. Its translation: CASSLHGRPYGDTQYF.

V usage is TRBV29-1 and J usage is TRBJ2-1, with D possibly matching TRBD1 (5 bases). In germline, CDR1 is SQVTM, CDR2 ANQGSEA. The CDR3 extends over 11 amino acids. With 1 base removed from V and 8 bases from J, the gap between germline ends came to 6 bases. The chain's CDR3 is CSVEGGHEQFF. CDR3 in DNA: TGCAGCGTTGAAGGGGGCCATGAGCAGTTCTTC.